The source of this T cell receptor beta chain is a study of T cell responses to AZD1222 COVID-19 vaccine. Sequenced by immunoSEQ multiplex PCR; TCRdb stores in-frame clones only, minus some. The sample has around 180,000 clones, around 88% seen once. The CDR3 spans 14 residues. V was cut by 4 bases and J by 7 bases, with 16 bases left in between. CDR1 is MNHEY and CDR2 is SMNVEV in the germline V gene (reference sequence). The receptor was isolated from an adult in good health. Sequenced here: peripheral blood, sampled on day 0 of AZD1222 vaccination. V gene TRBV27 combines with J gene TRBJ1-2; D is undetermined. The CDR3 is CASSSWGGGIGYTF. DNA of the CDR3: TGTGCCAGCAGTTCTTGGGGTGGAGGGATTGGCTACACCTTC.